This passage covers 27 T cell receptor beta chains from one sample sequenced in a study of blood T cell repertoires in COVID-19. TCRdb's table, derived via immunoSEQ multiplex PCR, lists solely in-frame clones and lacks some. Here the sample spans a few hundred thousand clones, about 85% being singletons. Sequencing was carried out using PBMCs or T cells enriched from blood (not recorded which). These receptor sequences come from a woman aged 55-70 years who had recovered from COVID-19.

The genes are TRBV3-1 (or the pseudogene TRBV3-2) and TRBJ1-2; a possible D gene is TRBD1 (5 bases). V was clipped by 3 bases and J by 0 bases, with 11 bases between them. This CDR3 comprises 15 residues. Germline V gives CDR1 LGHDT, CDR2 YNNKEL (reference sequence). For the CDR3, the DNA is TGTGCCAGCAGCCATAGGGGTCGATCTAACTATGGCTACACCTTC. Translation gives CASSHRGRSNYGYTF.

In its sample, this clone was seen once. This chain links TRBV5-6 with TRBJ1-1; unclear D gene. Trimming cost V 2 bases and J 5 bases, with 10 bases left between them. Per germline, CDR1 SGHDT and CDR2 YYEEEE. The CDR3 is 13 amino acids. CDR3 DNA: TGTGCCAGCAGCTTCACCCGAGGGACTGAAGCTTTCTTT. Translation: CASSFTRGTEAFF. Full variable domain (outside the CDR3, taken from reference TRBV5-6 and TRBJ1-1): DAGVTQSPTHLIKTRGQQVTLRCSPKSGHDTVSWYQQALGQGPQFIFQYYEEEERQRGNFPDRFSGHQFPNYSSELNVNALLLGDSALYLCASSFTRGTEAFFGQGTRLTVV.

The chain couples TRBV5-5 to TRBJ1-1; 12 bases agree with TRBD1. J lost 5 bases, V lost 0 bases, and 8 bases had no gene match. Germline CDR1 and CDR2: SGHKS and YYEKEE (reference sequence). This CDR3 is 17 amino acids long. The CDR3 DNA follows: TGTGCCAGCAGCTTGGCCGGGACAGGGGGCGTGTGGACTGAAGCTTTCTTT. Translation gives CASSLAGTGGVWTEAFF.

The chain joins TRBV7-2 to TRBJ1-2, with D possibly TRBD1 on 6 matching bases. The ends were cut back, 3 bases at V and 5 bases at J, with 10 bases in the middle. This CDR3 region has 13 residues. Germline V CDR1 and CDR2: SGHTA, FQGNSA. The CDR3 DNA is TGTGCCAGCAGCTTCGACAGGAGTTATGGCTACACCTTC. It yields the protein CASSFDRSYGYTF.

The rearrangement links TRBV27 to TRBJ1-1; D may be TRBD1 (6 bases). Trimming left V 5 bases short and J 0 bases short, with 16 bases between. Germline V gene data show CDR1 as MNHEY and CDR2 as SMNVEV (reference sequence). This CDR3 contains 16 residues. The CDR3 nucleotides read TGTGCCAGCAGTCCCGCGGGGGGGCCGATGAACACTGAAGCTTTCTTT. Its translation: CASSPAGGPMNTEAFF.

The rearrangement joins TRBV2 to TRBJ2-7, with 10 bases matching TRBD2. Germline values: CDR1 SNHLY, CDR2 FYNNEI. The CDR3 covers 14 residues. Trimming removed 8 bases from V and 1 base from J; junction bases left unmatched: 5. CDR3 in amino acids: CASGGLAESYEQYV. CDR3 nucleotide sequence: TGTGCCAGCGGTGGACTAGCGGAGTCCTACGAGCAGTACGTC.

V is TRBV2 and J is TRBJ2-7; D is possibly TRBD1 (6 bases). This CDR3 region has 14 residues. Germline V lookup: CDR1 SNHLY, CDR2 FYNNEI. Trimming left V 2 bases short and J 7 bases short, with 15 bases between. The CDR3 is CASSEFGGAVEQYV. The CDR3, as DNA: TGTGCCAGCAGTGAATTTGGGGGCGCGGTTGAGCAGTACGTC.

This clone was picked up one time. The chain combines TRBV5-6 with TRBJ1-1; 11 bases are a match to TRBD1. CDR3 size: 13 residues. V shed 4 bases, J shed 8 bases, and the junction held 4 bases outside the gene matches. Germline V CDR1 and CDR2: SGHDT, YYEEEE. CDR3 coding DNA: TGTGCCAGCAGCCTACGGACAGGGGGCGAAGCTTTCTTT. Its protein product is CASSLRTGGEAFF. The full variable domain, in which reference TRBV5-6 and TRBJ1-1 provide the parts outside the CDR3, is DAGVTQSPTHLIKTRGQQVTLRCSPKSGHDTVSWYQQALGQGPQFIFQYYEEEERQRGNFPDRFSGHQFPNYSSELNVNALLLGDSALYLCASSLRTGGEAFFGQGTRLTVV.

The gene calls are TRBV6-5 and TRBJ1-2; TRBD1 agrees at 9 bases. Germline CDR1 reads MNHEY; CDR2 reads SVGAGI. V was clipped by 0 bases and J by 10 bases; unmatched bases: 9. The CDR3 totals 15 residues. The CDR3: CASSYSPGTGNPYTF. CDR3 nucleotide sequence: TGTGCCAGCAGTTACTCGCCCGGGACAGGGAATCCCTACACCTTC.

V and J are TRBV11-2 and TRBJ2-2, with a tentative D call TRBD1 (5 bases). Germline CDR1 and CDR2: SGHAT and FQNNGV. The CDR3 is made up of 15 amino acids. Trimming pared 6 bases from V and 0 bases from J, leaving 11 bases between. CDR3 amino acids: CASSQWGANTGELFF. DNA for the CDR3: TGTGCCAGCAGTCAATGGGGCGCGAACACCGGGGAGCTGTTTTTT.

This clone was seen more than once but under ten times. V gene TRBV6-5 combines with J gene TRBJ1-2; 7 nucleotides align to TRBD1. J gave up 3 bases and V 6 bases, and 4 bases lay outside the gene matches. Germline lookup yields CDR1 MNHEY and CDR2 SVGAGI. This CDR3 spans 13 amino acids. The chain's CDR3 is CASRSGGYYGYTF. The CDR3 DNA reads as TGTGCCAGCAGGTCAGGGGGTTACTATGGCTACACCTTC.

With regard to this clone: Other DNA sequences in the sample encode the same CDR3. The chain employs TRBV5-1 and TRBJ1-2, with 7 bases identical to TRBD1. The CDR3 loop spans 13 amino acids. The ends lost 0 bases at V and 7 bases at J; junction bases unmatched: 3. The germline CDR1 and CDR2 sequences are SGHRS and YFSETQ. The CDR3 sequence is CASSLEGAAGYTF. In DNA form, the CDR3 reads TGCGCCAGCAGCTTGGAGGGGGCTGCTGGCTACACCTTC.

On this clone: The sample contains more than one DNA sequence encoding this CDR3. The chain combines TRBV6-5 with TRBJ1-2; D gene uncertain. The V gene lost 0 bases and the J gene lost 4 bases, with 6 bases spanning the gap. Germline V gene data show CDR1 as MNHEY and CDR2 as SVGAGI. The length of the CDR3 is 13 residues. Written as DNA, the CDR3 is TGTGCCAGCAGTTACTCTCGGGGCTATGGCTACACCTTC. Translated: CASSYSRGYGYTF.

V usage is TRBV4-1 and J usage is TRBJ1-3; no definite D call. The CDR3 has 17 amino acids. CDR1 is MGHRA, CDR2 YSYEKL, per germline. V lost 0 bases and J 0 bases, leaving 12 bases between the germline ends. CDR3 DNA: TGCGCCAGCAGCCAAGATGTGAGGAGGGACTCTGGAAACACCATATATTTT. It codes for CASSQDVRRDSGNTIYF.

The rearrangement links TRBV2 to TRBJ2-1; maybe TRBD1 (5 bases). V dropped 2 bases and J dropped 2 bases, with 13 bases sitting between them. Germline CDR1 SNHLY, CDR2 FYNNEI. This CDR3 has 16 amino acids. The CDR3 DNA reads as TGTGCCAGCAGTGAACCGACAGATTGGGCCTACAATGAGCAGTTCTTC. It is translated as CASSEPTDWAYNEQFF.

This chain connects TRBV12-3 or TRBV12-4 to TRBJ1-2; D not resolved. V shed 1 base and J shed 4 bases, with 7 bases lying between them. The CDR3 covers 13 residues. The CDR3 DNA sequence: TGTGCCAGCAGTTTAGGCAGCGCCTATGGCTACACCTTC. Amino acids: CASSLGSAYGYTF.

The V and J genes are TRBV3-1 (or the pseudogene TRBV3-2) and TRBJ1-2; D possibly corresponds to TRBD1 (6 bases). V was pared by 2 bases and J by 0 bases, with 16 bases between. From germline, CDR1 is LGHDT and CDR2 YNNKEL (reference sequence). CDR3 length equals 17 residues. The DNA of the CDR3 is TGTGCCAGCAGCCAATTGAGCAGGGGCCGTTCTAACTATGGCTACACCTTC. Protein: CASSQLSRGRSNYGYTF.

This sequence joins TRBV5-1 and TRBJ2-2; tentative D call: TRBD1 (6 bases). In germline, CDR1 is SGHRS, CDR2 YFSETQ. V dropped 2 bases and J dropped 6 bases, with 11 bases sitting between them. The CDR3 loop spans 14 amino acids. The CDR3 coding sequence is TGCGCCAGCAGCTTCATTCAGGGGTCCGGGGAGCTGTTTTTT. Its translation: CASSFIQGSGELFF.

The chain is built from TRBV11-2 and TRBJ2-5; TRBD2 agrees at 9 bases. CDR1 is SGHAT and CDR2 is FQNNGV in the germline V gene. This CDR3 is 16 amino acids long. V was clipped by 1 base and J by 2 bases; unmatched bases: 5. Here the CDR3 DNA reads TGTGCCAGCAGCTTAGCAATAAGCGGGGGGCAAGAGACCCAGTACTTC. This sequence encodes CASSLAISGGQETQYF.

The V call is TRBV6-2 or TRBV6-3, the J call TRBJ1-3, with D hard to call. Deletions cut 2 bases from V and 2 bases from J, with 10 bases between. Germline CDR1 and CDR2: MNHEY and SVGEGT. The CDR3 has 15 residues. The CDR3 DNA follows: TGTGCCAGCAGTTACCCACAGTCCACTGGAAACACCATATATTTT. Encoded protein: CASSYPQSTGNTIYF.

This CDR3 is CASSPGQAMSYEQYF. Written as DNA, the CDR3 is TGTGCCAGCAGCCCGGGACAGGCAATGTCCTACGAGCAGTACTTC. The rearrangement uses TRBV5-6 and TRBJ2-7; 8 bases fit TRBD1. Trimming cost V 4 bases and J 1 base; bases outside gene matches: 7. The CDR3 is 15 residues long. The V gene's germline CDR1 is SGHDT and CDR2 YYEEEE.

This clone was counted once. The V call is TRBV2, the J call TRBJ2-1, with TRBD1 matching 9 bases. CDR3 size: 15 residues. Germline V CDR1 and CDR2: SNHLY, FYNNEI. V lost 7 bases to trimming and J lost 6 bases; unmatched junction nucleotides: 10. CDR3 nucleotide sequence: TGTGCCAGCAACCGTCAAGGACAGGGGCCCAATGAGCAGTTCTTC. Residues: CASNRQGQGPNEQFF. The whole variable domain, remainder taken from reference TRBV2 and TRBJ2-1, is EPEVTQTPSHQVTQMGQEVILRCVPISNHLYFYWYRQILGQKVEFLVSFYNNEISEKSEIFDDQFSVERPDGSNFTLKIRSTKLEDSAMYFCASNRQGQGPNEQFFGPGTRLTVL.

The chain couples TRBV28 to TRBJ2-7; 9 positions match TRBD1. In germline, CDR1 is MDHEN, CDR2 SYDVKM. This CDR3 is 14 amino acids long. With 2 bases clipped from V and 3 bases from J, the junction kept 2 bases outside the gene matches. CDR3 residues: CASSLGTGIYEQYF. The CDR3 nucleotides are TGTGCCAGCAGTTTAGGGACAGGGATCTACGAGCAGTACTTC.

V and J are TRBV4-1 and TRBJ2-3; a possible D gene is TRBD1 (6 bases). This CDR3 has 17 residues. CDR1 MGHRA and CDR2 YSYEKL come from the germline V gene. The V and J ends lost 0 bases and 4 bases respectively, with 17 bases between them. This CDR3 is CASSQERVGRGPDTQYF. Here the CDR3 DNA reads TGCGCCAGCAGCCAAGAACGAGTGGGCAGGGGCCCAGATACGCAGTATTTT.

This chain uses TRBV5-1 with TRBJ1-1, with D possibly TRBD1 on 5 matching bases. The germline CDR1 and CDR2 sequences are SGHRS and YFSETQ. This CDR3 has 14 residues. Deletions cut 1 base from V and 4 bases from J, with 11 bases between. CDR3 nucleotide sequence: TGCGCCAGCAGCTTGCGGGACGGGGGCACTGAAGCTTTCTTT. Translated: CASSLRDGGTEAFF. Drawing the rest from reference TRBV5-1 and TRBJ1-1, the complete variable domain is KAGVTQTPRYLIKTRGQQVTLSCSPISGHRSVSWYQQTPGQGLQFLFEYFSETQRNKGNFPGRFSGRQFSNSRSEMNVSTLELGDSALYLCASSLRDGGTEAFFGQGTRLTVV.

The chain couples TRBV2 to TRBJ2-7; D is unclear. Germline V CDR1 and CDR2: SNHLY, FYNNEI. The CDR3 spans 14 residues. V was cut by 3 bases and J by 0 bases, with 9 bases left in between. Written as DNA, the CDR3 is TGTGCCAGCAGTGACCCCGGCGGCTCCTACGAGCAGTACGTC. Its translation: CASSDPGGSYEQYV.

The CDR3 DNA is TGTGCCATCGCCTATTCACAGGGGGAGACCCAGTACTTC. Translating it yields CAIAYSQGETQYF. The rearrangement links TRBV10-3 to TRBJ2-5; 7 bases align to TRBD1. The CDR3 covers 13 residues. After removal of 8 bases from V and 5 bases from J, the junction contained 8 bases not matched to a gene. Germline V gives CDR1 ENHRY, CDR2 SYGVKD.